This T cell receptor (beta chain) was sequenced during a study of blood T cell repertoires in COVID-19. Background on the study: Acute and convalescent COVID-19 samples came from the United States, Italy and Spain. T cells, B-cell-depleted T cells, or PBMCs provided the cDNA or gDNA that served as material.

Authors' processing steps: Estimated nucleated cell counts came from reference gene primer amplification. Assay: immunoSEQ multiplex PCR; the TCRdb copy retains only in-frame clones and omits some. V, J and clone size are taken as reported in that table, and D and trimming were inferred from the DNA itself. The sample records 150,000 to 200,000 clones, 65% to 90% being singletons. Germline CDR1 reads SEHNR; CDR2 reads FQNEAQ (reference sequence). V lost 5 bases and J 2 bases, leaving 13 bases between the germline ends. The CDR3 is 14 amino acids. The receptor was isolated from a human donor in a cohort sampled during active COVID-19. The specimen was peripheral blood. The rearrangement links TRBV7-9 to TRBJ2-7, with a possible D match to TRBD1 (6 bases). CDR3 DNA: TGTGCCAGCAGCCCAGGCAGGGGCACCTACGAGCAGTACTTC. The encoded protein is CASSPGRGTYEQYF. The entire variable domain, with the rest obtained from reference TRBV7-9 and TRBJ2-7, is as follows: DTGVSQNPRHKITKRGQNVTFRCDPISEHNRLYWYRQTLGQGPEFLTYFQNEAQLEKSRLLSDRFSAERPKGSFSTLEIQRTEQGDSAMYLCASSPGRGTYEQYFGPGTRLTVT.